The T cell receptor (beta chain) under discussion was sequenced for a study of T cells in women clearing cervical HPV infection. Study overall: Controls' single incident HPV16 infection cleared within 12 months without precancer. For cases, blood was sampled a median about 140 days after lesion detection, interquartile range about 90 to 200 days.

CDR3 size: 14 residues. V lost 5 bases to trimming and J lost 4 bases; unmatched junction nucleotides: 8. Germline V lookup: CDR1 SNHLY, CDR2 FYNNEI. Turning to this clone: The CDR3 end is not reached by the read, which stops 3 residues before it; the germline J gene fills it in.

The protocol was immunoSEQ multiplex PCR, while the TCRdb copy is restricted to in-frame clones and leaves out a portion. With 30,000 to 45,000 clones in the sample, the ten largest clones hold 6.4%. The chain is built from TRBV2 and TRBJ2-7, with 7 positions matching TRBD1. Sequencing was done on a sample of blood buffy coat. The sequence was collected from a woman between 18 and 75 years old with a cervical HPV16 infection that either progressed to CIN3+ or cleared (not recorded which). The CDR3 sequence is CASSYDRVVYEQYF. The CDR3 bases that were read are TGTGCCAGCAGTTACGACAGGGTTGTGTACGAG.